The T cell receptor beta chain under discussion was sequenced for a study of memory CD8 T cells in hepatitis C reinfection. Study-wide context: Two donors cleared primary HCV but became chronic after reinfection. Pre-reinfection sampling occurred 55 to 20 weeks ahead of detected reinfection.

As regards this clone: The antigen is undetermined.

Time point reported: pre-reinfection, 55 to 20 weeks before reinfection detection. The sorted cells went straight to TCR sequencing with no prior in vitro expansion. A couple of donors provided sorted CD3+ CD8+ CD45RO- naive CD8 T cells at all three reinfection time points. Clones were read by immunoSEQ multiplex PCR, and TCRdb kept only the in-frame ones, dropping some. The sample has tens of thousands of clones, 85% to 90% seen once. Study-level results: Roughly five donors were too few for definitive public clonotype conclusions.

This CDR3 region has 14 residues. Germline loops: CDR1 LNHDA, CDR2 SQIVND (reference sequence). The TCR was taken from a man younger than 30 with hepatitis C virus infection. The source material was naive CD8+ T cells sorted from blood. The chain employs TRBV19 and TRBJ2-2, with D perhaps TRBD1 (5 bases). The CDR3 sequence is CAPQGISNTGELFF. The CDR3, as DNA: TGTGCTCCCCAGGGCATTTCGAACACCGGGGAGCTGTTTTTT.